This T cell receptor (beta chain) was recorded in a study of blood T cells in healthy people across ages. Germline V gives CDR1 LGHDT, CDR2 YNNKEL (reference sequence). There are 16 residues in the CDR3. V lost 4 bases and J lost 4; bases outside the gene matches: 10. Next came a second PCR, run for about 7 to 11 cycles, which used a sample-barcoded 5' primer along with a J-beta primer mix. Template switching added a 12-random-nucleotide identifier to every cDNA molecule. TCRdb ran MiXCR on the 5' RACE reads and lists one entry per CDR3 protein. The table includes 1.5 million to 2 million distinct CDR3 sequences, around 36% detected once.

This clonotype was obtained from a woman aged 30 to 39 in good health. J is TRBJ2-1 and V is TRBV3-1; 7 bases match TRBD1. Sequenced sample: blood. In DNA, the CDR3 is TGTGCCAGCAGCCTAGATCTTCCGGGACAGTACAATGAGCAGTTCTTC. Its translation is CASSLDLPGQYNEQFF.